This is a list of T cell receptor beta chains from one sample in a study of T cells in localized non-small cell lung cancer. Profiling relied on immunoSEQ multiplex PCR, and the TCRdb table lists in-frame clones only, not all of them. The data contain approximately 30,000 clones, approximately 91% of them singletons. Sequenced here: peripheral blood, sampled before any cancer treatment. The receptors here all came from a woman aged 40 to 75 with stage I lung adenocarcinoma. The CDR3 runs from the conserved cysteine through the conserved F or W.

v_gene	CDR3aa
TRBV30	CAWEKTGKGNQPQHF
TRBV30	CAWSVRVGISGNTIYF
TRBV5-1	CASSLEGINSPLHF
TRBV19	CASSMGGQTNTEAFF
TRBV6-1	CASRDSLGSQHF
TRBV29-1	CSVEVGASGEQFF
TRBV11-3	CASSSTLNTEAFF
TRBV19	CASSPPGNRRTQYF
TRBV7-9	CASSFAGQGLGSPLHF
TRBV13	CASSLGAGGPGIGAFF
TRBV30	CAWSNSGAGDTEAFF
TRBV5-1	CASSLEQGAGEKLFF
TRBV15	CATSRDGGEYNEQFF
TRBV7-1	CASSLPLVAGYTF
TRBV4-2	CASSPSGGLGEKLFF
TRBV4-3	CASSQDGQRGDEQFF
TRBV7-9	CASALPGEQYF
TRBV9	CASSPGTYNEKLFF
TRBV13	CASSSRTSGGSTDTQYF
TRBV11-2	CASSAWGRVRSEAFF
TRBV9	CASSVEGQLNEKLFF
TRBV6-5	CASSYAGYTEAFF
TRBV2	CASQHWGTNEKLFF
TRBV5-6	CASSSAYETQYF
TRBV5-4	CASSLAVRLAGVHTDTQYF
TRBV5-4	CASGIGQQMRYEQYF
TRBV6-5	CASTQAGGSYEQYF
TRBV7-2	CASSLWDHPEKLFF
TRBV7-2	CASSPPPGQGVEQYF
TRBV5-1	CASSSYSGTGFNLGYGYTF
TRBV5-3	CARSPFRDRNFSTDTQYF
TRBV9	CASSVAQGTGELFF
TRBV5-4	CASSLVSGAYEQYF
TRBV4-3	CASSQFGGRLGYTF
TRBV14	CASSARTGHQETQYF
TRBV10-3	CAIRSGQTNQPQHF
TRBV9	CASSVAGVSYNEQFF
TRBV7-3	CASSWGGQETQYF
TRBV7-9	CASSATDSQETQYF
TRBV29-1	CSVESGSGNTIYF
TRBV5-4	CASSLGYEQFF
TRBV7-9	CASSLVLWDYGYTF
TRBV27	CASSSWVWEAGHQDSPLHF
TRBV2	CASTAWAGPQETQYF
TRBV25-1	CASSGLQGNYGYTF
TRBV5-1	CASSLRGSGANVLTF
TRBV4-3	CASSQPDGSSAGYTF
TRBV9	CASSVAGGAYGYTF
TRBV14	CASSRMPTGAGTEAFF
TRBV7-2	CASSLDRGSEKLFF
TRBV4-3	CASSYAWGTQETQYF
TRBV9	CASSVMGGLGEKLFF
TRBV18	CASSYSGTGIHQPQHF
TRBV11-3	CASSLFPEGTGEAFF
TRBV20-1	CSASGQPEAFF
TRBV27	CASSFFNTGELFF
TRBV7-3	CASSLERRDTQYF
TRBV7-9	CASSHSGGRRNTEAFF
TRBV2	CASSEDYYEQYF